These 30 T cell receptor beta chains share one sample of origin, sequenced in a study of T cells in Graves' hyperthyroidism and ophthalmopathy. Amplified TCR beta CDR3 regions came from RNA transcripts. First-round RT-PCR of the TCR CDR3 relied on the HTBI primer set. TCRdb ran MiXCR on the multiplex PCR reads and lists one entry per CDR3 protein. The sample holds approximately 400,000 distinct CDR3 sequences, under 20% seen once. The material sequenced was blood. All receptors derive from a man younger than 35 with Graves' ophthalmopathy.

The table lists this clonotype with many counts. The rearrangement links TRBV5-1 to TRBJ2-1, with 7 bases lining up with TRBD2. CDR1 SGHRS and CDR2 YFSETQ come from the germline V gene. V shed 3 bases and J 7 bases; nucleotides not matched to a gene: 16. The CDR3 consists of 17 residues. CDR3 bases: TGCGCCAGCAGCTCCATTGCGGTAGCGGGCGCCCAGAATGAGCAGTTCTTC. Amino acid sequence: CASSSIAVAGAQNEQFF.

The V gene is TRBV29-1, the J gene TRBJ2-7; TRBD1 aligns across 10 bases. Unmatched junction bases numbered 1, after V lost 6 bases and J lost 5 bases. The germline V gene has CDR1 SQVTM and CDR2 ANQGSEA. CDR3 size: 11 residues. CDR3 DNA: TGCAGCGTGACAGGGGGCAACGAGCAGTACTTC. Its protein is CSVTGGNEQYF.

This clonotype has a handful of counts. The chain employs TRBV2 and TRBJ2-5; TRBD2 matches 8 bases. Germline V CDR1 and CDR2: SNHLY, FYNNEI. With 5 bases clipped from V and 5 bases from J, the junction kept 13 bases outside the gene matches. CDR3 length equals 16 residues. The CDR3, as DNA: TGTGCCAGCAGTCAAGGGGCGGGGGGACGTTATGAGACCCAGTACTTC. Translation gives CASSQGAGGRYETQYF.

In regard to this clonotype: A single base separates this from a much larger clone, so it may be a read error. The chain uses TRBV11-1 and TRBJ2-3; tentatively, D is TRBD2 (7 bases). The CDR3 length is 14 residues. V gave up 4 bases and J gave up 4 bases, with 12 bases separating them. CDR1 is SGHAT and CDR2 is FQDESV in the germline V gene (reference sequence). The CDR3 here is CASSSRGAADTQYF. The CDR3 DNA is TGTGCCAGCAGCTCACGGGGGGCAGCAGATACGCAGTATTTT.

In this sample, this clonotype turned up many times. The genes are TRBV12-3 or TRBV12-4 and TRBJ1-6, with no clear D. Trimming shortened V by 1 base and J by 3 bases, and 7 bases separated the two germline ends. The CDR3 has 15 residues. The CDR3 DNA reads as TGTGCCAGCAGTTTAGATACCGACTATAATTCACCCCTCCACTTT. Amino acid sequence: CASSLDTDYNSPLHF.

This clonotype was recorded a few times. V and J are TRBV6-4 and TRBJ2-5, with D perhaps matching TRBD2 (5 bases). Germline values: CDR1 MRHNA, CDR2 SNTAGT. The CDR3 is 14 amino acids. V gave up 5 bases and J gave up 4 bases, with 14 bases separating them. In nucleotides, the CDR3 is TGTGCCAGCAGTCAGCGGACTTTTGTAGAGACCCAGTACTTC. Its protein is CASSQRTFVETQYF.

The CDR3 sequence: CASTATGYGGELFF. CDR3 DNA sequence: TGTGCCAGCACCGCGACAGGGTACGGCGGGGAGCTGTTTTTT. The rearrangement joins TRBV12-3 or TRBV12-4 to TRBJ2-2; 7 positions match TRBD1. Losses at the gene ends were 7 bases for V and 7 bases for J; bases not matched to a gene: 9. The CDR3 length is 14 residues.

This clonotype was detected many times. The J gene is TRBJ2-2, the V gene TRBV7-9; 9 bases align to TRBD1. V was clipped by 5 bases and J by 0 bases; unmatched bases: 4. Germline CDR1 is SEHNR and CDR2 is FQNEAQ (reference sequence). This CDR3 has 16 residues. As DNA, the CDR3 is TGTGCCAGCAGCCCCGGACAGGGGACGAACACCGGGGAGCTGTTTTTT. It specifies CASSPGQGTNTGELFF.

This clonotype was seen repeatedly, ten times or more. This rearrangement joins TRBV5-1 to TRBJ2-1; D uncertain. V dropped 4 bases and J dropped 2 bases, with 10 bases sitting between them. CDR3 size: 14 residues. Germline values: CDR1 SGHRS, CDR2 YFSETQ. The CDR3: CASSPQGPYNEQFF. The CDR3 DNA reads as TGCGCCAGCAGCCCACAAGGCCCCTACAATGAGCAGTTCTTC.

The chain couples TRBV6-1 to TRBJ1-6; D is uncertain. V dropped 6 bases and J dropped 1 base, with 16 bases sitting between them. CDR3 length equals 17 residues. Germline V CDR1 and CDR2: MNHNS, SASEGT. The CDR3 region is CASRHTSKGSYNSPLHF. CDR3 sequence (DNA): TGTGCCAGCAGGCACACATCCAAGGGTTCCTATAATTCACCCCTCCACTTT.

The sample holds many counts of this clonotype. The chain has TRBV6-1 and TRBJ2-1; 11 nucleotides agree with TRBD2. The germline CDR1 and CDR2 sequences are MNHNS and SASEGT. With 7 bases clipped from V and 7 bases from J, the junction kept 6 bases outside the gene matches. This CDR3 region has 14 residues. The CDR3 spells CASKLSGGGNEQFF. CDR3 nucleotides: TGTGCCAGCAAACTTAGCGGGGGGGGAAATGAGCAGTTCTTC.

The table lists this clonotype with a few counts. The genes are TRBV4-2 and TRBJ2-7; 8 bases are shared with TRBD2. The CDR3 covers 15 residues. Germline lookup yields CDR1 LGHNA and CDR2 YNFKEQ. J lost 3 bases, V lost 1 base, and 5 bases had no gene match. The CDR3 region is CASSQATSGSYEQYF. Here the CDR3 DNA reads TGTGCCAGCAGCCAAGCAACTAGCGGAAGCTACGAGCAGTACTTC.

This chain uses TRBV20-1 with TRBJ1-2; 7 bases match TRBD1. The CDR3 runs to 14 residues. J gave up 3 bases and V 1 base, and 5 bases lay outside the gene matches. Germline V gives CDR1 DFQATT, CDR2 SNEGSKA (reference sequence). CDR3 region: CSARGQGVYYGYTF. The CDR3 DNA follows: TGCAGTGCTAGAGGGCAGGGGGTGTACTATGGCTACACCTTC.

The rearrangement links TRBV4-1 to TRBJ2-1; no definite D call. Trimming removed 1 base at V and 10 bases at J, with 8 bases between. Per the germline V gene, CDR1 is MGHRA and CDR2 is YSYEKL. CDR3 length: 12 residues. The CDR3 reads CASSQVGDEQFF. For the CDR3, the DNA is TGCGCCAGCAGCCAAGTGGGCGACGAGCAGTTCTTC.

This clonotype was counted ten times or more. The rearrangement links TRBV3-1 to TRBJ1-6; TRBD1 is a possible D gene (5 bases). Germline CDR1 reads LGHDT; CDR2 reads YNNKEL (reference sequence). V was pared by 2 bases and J by 7 bases, with 9 bases between. This CDR3 spans 14 amino acids. CDR3 region: CASSQRDGNSPLHF. CDR3 sequence (DNA): TGTGCCAGCAGCCAAAGGGACGGCAATTCACCCCTCCACTTT. The variable domain in full, with the rest retrieved from reference TRBV3-1 and TRBJ1-6, is DTAVSQTPKYLVTQMGNDKSIKCEQNLGHDTMYWYKQDSKKFLKIMFSYNNKELIINETVPNRFSPKSPDKAHLNLHINSLELGDSAVYFCASSQRDGNSPLHFGNGTRLTVT.

The V and J genes are TRBV6-1 and TRBJ2-1, with a tentative D call TRBD2 (6 bases). V gave up 6 bases and J gave up 6 bases, with 12 bases separating them. Germline assignment: CDR1 MNHNS and CDR2 SASEGT. The CDR3 runs 13 residues. The CDR3 DNA follows: TGTGCCAGCAGGGAGGACTACTCCAATGAGCAGTTCTTC. This codes for CASREDYSNEQFF.

In its sample, this clonotype was seen many times. The rearrangement joins TRBV7-9 to TRBJ2-7; D is undetermined. Trimming pared 6 bases from V and 2 bases from J, leaving 5 bases between. There are 11 residues in the CDR3. The germline V gene encodes CDR1 SEHNR and CDR2 FQNEAQ (reference sequence). The CDR3 reads CASSETYEQYF. As DNA, the CDR3 is TGTGCCAGCAGTGAGACCTACGAGCAGTACTTC.

This clonotype came up many times. The CDR3 is CASSSRGGGRYGYTF. The CDR3 DNA sequence: TGTGCCAGCAGTTCACGCGGGGGGGGGCGTTATGGCTACACCTTC. This chain uses TRBV6-1 with TRBJ1-2, with TRBD1 as a possible D gene (6 bases). The CDR3 runs 15 residues. V lost 5 bases and J 5 bases, leaving 18 bases between the germline ends. The V gene's germline CDR1 is MNHNS and CDR2 SASEGT.

This clonotype was found many times. The rearrangement links TRBV5-1 to TRBJ1-1; 7 bases agree with TRBD1. This CDR3 is 14 amino acids long. With 0 bases clipped from V and 4 bases from J, the junction kept 3 bases outside the gene matches. Germline V gene lookup returns CDR1 SGHRS and CDR2 YFSETQ. The CDR3 loop reads CASSLEGAGTEAFF. The CDR3 nucleotides read TGCGCCAGCAGCTTGGAGGGGGCGGGCACTGAAGCTTTCTTT.

V is TRBV3-1 and J is TRBJ2-7; D is undetermined. CDR1 LGHDT and CDR2 YNNKEL come from the germline V gene (reference sequence). The CDR3 extends over 13 amino acids. V was pared by 0 bases and J by 4 bases, with 7 bases between. The CDR3 DNA sequence: TGTGCCAGCAGCCAAGATTTCGGTTACGAGCAGTACTTC. Amino acid sequence: CASSQDFGYEQYF.

This clonotype was seen repeatedly, ten times or more. The chain couples TRBV7-9 to TRBJ1-5; 11 bases fit TRBD1. CDR1 SEHNR and CDR2 FQNEAQ come from the germline V gene (reference sequence). This CDR3 is built from 16 residues. Unmatched junction bases numbered 7, after V lost 6 bases and J lost 3 bases. CDR3 DNA sequence: TGTGCCAGCAGGGCTGGGACAGGGGGAGACAATCAGCCCCAGCATTTT. As protein: CASRAGTGGDNQPQHF.

On this clonotype itself: A much larger clone differs from this one at a single base, so this may be a read error. V usage is TRBV2 and J usage is TRBJ2-7; TRBD1 agrees at 7 bases. The CDR3 spans 13 residues. Germline assignment: CDR1 SNHLY and CDR2 FYNNEI. Written as DNA, the CDR3 is TGTGCCAGCACGCTACAGGGGCTCAACGAGCAGCACTTC. It codes for CASTLQGLNEQHF.

This clonotype showed up many times. The V gene is TRBV4-2, the J gene TRBJ2-5; 11 bases fit TRBD2. Trimming at V came to 1 base and at J to 2 bases, leaving 0 bases not matched to a gene. Germline CDR1 LGHNA, CDR2 YNFKEQ. The CDR3 sequence is 15 residues long. The CDR3 loop reads CASSQGLAGQETQYF. The CDR3 nucleotides read TGTGCCAGCAGCCAAGGACTAGCGGGGCAAGAGACCCAGTACTTC.

There are many counts of this clonotype. The J gene is TRBJ2-7, the V gene TRBV7-2; D is tentatively TRBD1 or TRBD2 (6 bases each). Germline V gene sequence: CDR1 SGHTA, CDR2 FQGNSA. V shed 4 bases and J shed 1 base, with 14 bases lying between them. This CDR3 spans 15 amino acids. CDR3 nucleotides: TGTGCCAGCAGCTGGAGGGGGTCGCTGTCCTACGAGCAGTACTTC. Amino acids: CASSWRGSLSYEQYF.

This clonotype was observed many times. This chain links TRBV12-3 or TRBV12-4 with TRBJ1-2; a possible D gene is TRBD1 (5 bases). This CDR3 contains 15 residues. Trimming took off 3 bases at V and 2 bases at J, with 13 bases between the two ends. The DNA for the CDR3 is TGTGCCAGCAGTTTGTTCCAGGGCCCCAACTATGGCTACACCTTC. It specifies CASSLFQGPNYGYTF.

The chain couples TRBV20-1 to TRBJ2-3; the match to TRBD2 covers 12 bases. CDR3 length: 13 amino acids. In germline, CDR1 is DFQATT, CDR2 SNEGSKA (reference sequence). V shed 7 bases and J 2 bases; nucleotides not matched to a gene: 1. The CDR3: CSGTSGDTDTQYF. The CDR3 coding sequence is TGCAGTGGGACTAGCGGGGACACAGATACGCAGTATTTT.

In its sample, this clonotype was seen many times. This chain uses TRBV2 with TRBJ1-1; D is uncertain. Germline loops: CDR1 SNHLY, CDR2 FYNNEI. V lost 7 bases and J lost 11, with 14 bases in between. The CDR3 has 11 amino acids. CDR3 in DNA: TGTGCCAGCATCGGGCCCCTGGCTGCTTTCTTT. Encoded protein: CASIGPLAAFF.

This chain links TRBV28 with TRBJ2-3; 8 bases align to TRBD1. This CDR3 spans 14 amino acids. V lost 3 bases, J lost 3 bases, and 2 bases stayed unmatched. Per germline, CDR1 MDHEN and CDR2 SYDVKM. The CDR3 is CASSLTGVTDTQYF. The CDR3 bases are TGTGCCAGCAGTTTGACAGGGGTGACAGATACGCAGTATTTT.

Ten or more counts support this clonotype. This sequence joins TRBV28 and TRBJ1-1; weak D call: TRBD1 (6 bases). This CDR3 spans 14 amino acids. V lost 5 bases, J lost 11 bases, and 21 bases lay in between. Germline V gene data show CDR1 as MDHEN and CDR2 as SYDVKM. CDR3 bases: TGTGCCAGCAGTCCATCCCGTGACAGGCCGAGGGCTTTCTTT. Translating gives CASSPSRDRPRAFF. Supplemented by reference TRBV28 and TRBJ1-1, the full variable domain reads DVKVTQSSRYLVKRTGEKVFLECVQDMDHENMFWYRQDPGLGLRLIYFSYDVKMKEKGDIPEGYSVSREKKERFSLILESASTNQTSMYLCASSPSRDRPRAFFGQGTRLTVV.

This rearrangement joins TRBV20-1 to TRBJ1-5; D call uncertain. V was cut by 6 bases and J by 7 bases, with 10 bases left in between. Germline V gives CDR1 DFQATT, CDR2 SNEGSKA (reference sequence). The CDR3 is 11 amino acids. The CDR3 reads CSASRGQPQHF. The CDR3 bases are TGCAGTGCCAGTCGTGGCCAGCCCCAGCATTTT.